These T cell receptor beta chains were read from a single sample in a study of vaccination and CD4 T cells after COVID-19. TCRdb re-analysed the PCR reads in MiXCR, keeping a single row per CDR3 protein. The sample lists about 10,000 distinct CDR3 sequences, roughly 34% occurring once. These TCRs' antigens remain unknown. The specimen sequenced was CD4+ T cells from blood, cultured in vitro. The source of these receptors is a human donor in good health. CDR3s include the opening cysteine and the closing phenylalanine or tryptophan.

CDR3aa: CASSLDYRTGRYEQYF
v_gene: TRBV28
j_gene: TRBJ2-7

CDR3aa: CSVERLAGDSYEQYF
v_gene: TRBV29-1
j_gene: TRBJ2-7

CDR3aa: CSASEQGSYNSPLHF
v_gene: TRBV20-1
j_gene: TRBJ1-6

CDR3aa: CASSRNRGHTDTQYF
v_gene: TRBV11-2
j_gene: TRBJ2-3

CDR3aa: CACGHDSNQPQHF
v_gene: TRBV30
j_gene: TRBJ1-5

CDR3aa: CASSLLNTEAFF
v_gene: TRBV12-3/TRBV12-4
j_gene: TRBJ1-1

CDR3aa: CASSQDRGSNQPQHF
v_gene: TRBV2
j_gene: TRBJ1-5

CDR3aa: CASSYSGNGMGTEAFF
v_gene: TRBV6-5
j_gene: TRBJ1-1

CDR3aa: CSASFGVAGGPYEQYF
v_gene: TRBV20-1
j_gene: TRBJ2-7

CDR3aa: CAISASGGVNTEAFF
v_gene: TRBV10-3
j_gene: TRBJ1-1

CDR3aa: CSASGTGDQGQPQHF
v_gene: TRBV20-1
j_gene: TRBJ1-5

CDR3aa: CSAEARTGRAREQFF
v_gene: TRBV20-1
j_gene: TRBJ2-1

CDR3aa: CASSPLGTGPPLSGYTF
v_gene: TRBV27
j_gene: TRBJ1-2

CDR3aa: CASSLRHRDNEQFF
v_gene: TRBV7-7
j_gene: TRBJ2-1

CDR3aa: CASSQDIRSWAGNEQFF
v_gene: TRBV4-3
j_gene: TRBJ2-1

CDR3aa: CASSFRQSSNQPQHF
v_gene: TRBV2
j_gene: TRBJ1-5

CDR3aa: CSARGRSTGELFF
v_gene: TRBV20-1
j_gene: TRBJ2-2

CDR3aa: CASSLDASSPKEQYF
v_gene: TRBV5-1
j_gene: TRBJ2-7

CDR3aa: CASSLQGLPRPDGYTF
v_gene: TRBV7-2
j_gene: TRBJ1-2

CDR3aa: CASLRDRAMETQYF
v_gene: TRBV2
j_gene: TRBJ2-5

CDR3aa: CAIGTSGRSYEQYF
v_gene: TRBV10-3
j_gene: TRBJ2-7

CDR3aa: CATSRDSSGAGETQYF
v_gene: TRBV15
j_gene: TRBJ2-5

CDR3aa: CAWSWQGVLNGYTF
v_gene: TRBV30
j_gene: TRBJ1-2

CDR3aa: CASSIAPRGEQFF
v_gene: TRBV19
j_gene: TRBJ2-1

CDR3aa: CASSFQDTQYF
v_gene: TRBV27
j_gene: TRBJ2-3

CDR3aa: CASSPQVNTEAFF
v_gene: TRBV7-7
j_gene: TRBJ1-1

CDR3aa: CSARAGNTIYF
v_gene: TRBV20-1
j_gene: TRBJ1-3

CDR3aa: CSARDSGRAEGEQYF
v_gene: TRBV20-1
j_gene: TRBJ2-7

CDR3aa: CASSPTPMAQETQYF
v_gene: TRBV5-1
j_gene: TRBJ2-5

CDR3aa: CASSPLRTEPYGYTF
v_gene: TRBV27
j_gene: TRBJ1-2

CDR3aa: CASTGASLSSQYF
v_gene: TRBV6-2/TRBV6-3
j_gene: TRBJ2-5

CDR3aa: CSAARQSSGNTIYF
v_gene: TRBV20-1
j_gene: TRBJ1-3

CDR3aa: CASSQDQGHNYGYTF
v_gene: TRBV14
j_gene: TRBJ1-2

CDR3aa: CASSDIPNQPQHF
v_gene: TRBV7-9
j_gene: TRBJ1-5

CDR3aa: CASSSTTSGLAGGTQYF
v_gene: TRBV7-6
j_gene: TRBJ2-5

CDR3aa: CASSQLAVTEAFF
v_gene: TRBV4-3
j_gene: TRBJ1-1

CDR3aa: CASRRGLTGELFF
v_gene: TRBV28
j_gene: TRBJ2-2

CDR3aa: CASSDGTGYNEQFF
v_gene: TRBV2
j_gene: TRBJ2-1